This T cell receptor (beta chain) was profiled in a study of cytomegalovirus exposure and HLA in healthy donors. Study-wide results and limits: It was likely that a cluster of highly shared sequence variants was a sequencing artifact.

Note on this clone: Antigen unknown.

V gave up 4 bases and J gave up 3 bases; unmatched junction bases: 5. The length of the CDR3 is 15 residues. Germline V gene sequence: CDR1 SEHNR, CDR2 FQNEAQ (reference sequence). The PCR had 60 Vbeta and 13 Jbeta primers. Assay used: immunoSEQ multiplex PCR; TCRdb lists only in-frame clones, some missing. The sample shows about 90,000 clones, nearly 80% of them seen only once. The sequenced sample was PBMCs. V usage is TRBV7-9 and J usage is TRBJ2-7; TRBD2 matches at 11 bases. The receptor comes from a middle-aged woman in good health and CMV-seropositive. CDR3 protein: CASSSPGLAGYEQYF. CDR3 in DNA: TGTGCCAGCAGCTCCCCTGGACTAGCGGGCTACGAGCAGTACTTC. The full variable domain, its missing parts supplied by reference TRBV7-9 and TRBJ2-7, is DTGVSQNPRHKITKRGQNVTFRCDPISEHNRLYWYRQTLGQGPEFLTYFQNEAQLEKSRLLSDRFSAERPKGSFSTLEIQRTEQGDSAMYLCASSSPGLAGYEQYFGPGTRLTVT.